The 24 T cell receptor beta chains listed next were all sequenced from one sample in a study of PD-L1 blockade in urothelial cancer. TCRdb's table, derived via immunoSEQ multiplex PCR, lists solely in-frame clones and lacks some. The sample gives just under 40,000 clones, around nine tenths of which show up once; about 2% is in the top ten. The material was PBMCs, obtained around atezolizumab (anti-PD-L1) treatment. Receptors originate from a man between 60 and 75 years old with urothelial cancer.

The CDR3 sequence: CATSKDLTGGYTF. CDR3 nucleotide sequence: TGTGCCACCAGCAAAGATCTAACAGGGGGCTACACCTTC. This chain connects TRBV15 to TRBJ1-2, with TRBD1 as a possible D gene (6 bases). Trimming removed 4 bases from V and 8 bases from J, with 14 bases in between. The CDR3 runs 13 residues. Germline V gives CDR1 LNHNV, CDR2 YYDKDF (reference sequence).

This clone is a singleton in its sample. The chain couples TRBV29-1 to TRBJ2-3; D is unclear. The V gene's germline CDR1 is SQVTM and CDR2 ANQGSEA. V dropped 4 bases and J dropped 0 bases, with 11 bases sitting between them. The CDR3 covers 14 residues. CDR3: CSVVYQVSTDTQYF. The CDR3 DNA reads TGCAGCGTTGTGTATCAGGTTAGCACAGATACGCAGTATTTT.

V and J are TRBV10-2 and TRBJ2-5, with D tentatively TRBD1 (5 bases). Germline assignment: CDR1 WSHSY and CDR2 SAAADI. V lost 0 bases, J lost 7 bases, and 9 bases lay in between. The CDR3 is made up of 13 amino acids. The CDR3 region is CASSESVQGTQYF. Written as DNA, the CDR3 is TGCGCCAGCAGTGAGTCGGTTCAGGGGACCCAGTACTTC.

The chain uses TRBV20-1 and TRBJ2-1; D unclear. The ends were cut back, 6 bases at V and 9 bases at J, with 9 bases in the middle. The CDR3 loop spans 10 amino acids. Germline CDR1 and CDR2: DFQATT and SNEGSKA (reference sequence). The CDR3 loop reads CSAERSEQFF. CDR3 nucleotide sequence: TGCAGTGCAGAAAGGAGTGAGCAGTTCTTC.

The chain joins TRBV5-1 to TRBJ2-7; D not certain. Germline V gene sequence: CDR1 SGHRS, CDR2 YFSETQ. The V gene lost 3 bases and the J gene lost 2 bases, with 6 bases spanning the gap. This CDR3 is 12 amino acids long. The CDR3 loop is CASSSSPYEQYF. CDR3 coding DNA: TGCGCCAGCAGCTCATCCCCCTACGAGCAGTACTTC.

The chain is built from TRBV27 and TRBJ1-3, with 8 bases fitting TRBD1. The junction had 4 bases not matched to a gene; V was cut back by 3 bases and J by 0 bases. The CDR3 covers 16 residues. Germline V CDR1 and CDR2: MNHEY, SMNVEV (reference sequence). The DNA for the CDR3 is TGTGCCAGCAGTTTCGGGACAGGTCACTCTGGAAACACCATATATTTT. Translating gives CASSFGTGHSGNTIYF.

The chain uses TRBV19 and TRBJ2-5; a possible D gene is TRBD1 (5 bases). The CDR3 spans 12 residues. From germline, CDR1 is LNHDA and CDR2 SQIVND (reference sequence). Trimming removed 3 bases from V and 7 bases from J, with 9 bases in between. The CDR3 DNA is TGTGCCAGTAGTATGGTAAGGGGGACCCAGTACTTC. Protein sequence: CASSMVRGTQYF. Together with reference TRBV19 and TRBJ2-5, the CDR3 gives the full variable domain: DGGITQSPKYLFRKEGQNVTLSCEQNLNHDAMYWYRQDPGQGLRLIYYSQIVNDFQKGDIAEGYSVSREKKESFPLTVTSAQKNPTAFYLCASSMVRGTQYFGPGTRLLVL.

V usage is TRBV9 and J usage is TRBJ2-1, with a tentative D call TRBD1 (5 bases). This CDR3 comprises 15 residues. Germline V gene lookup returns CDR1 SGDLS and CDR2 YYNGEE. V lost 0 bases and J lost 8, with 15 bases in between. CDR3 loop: CASSVASGRTHEQFF. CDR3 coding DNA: TGTGCCAGCAGCGTAGCGTCAGGGCGGACCCATGAGCAGTTCTTC. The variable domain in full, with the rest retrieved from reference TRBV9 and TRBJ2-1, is DSGVTQTPKHLITATGQRVTLRCSPRSGDLSVYWYQQSLDQGLQFLIQYYNGEERAKGNILERFSAQQFPDLHSELNLSSLELGDSALYFCASSVASGRTHEQFFGPGTRLTVL.

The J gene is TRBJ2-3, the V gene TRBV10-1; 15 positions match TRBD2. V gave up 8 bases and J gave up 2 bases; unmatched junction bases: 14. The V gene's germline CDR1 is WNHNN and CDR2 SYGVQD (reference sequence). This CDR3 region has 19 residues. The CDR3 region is CASSRGTSGRTRPTDTQYF. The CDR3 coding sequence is TGCGCCAGCTCTAGAGGGACTAGCGGGAGGACTCGCCCCACAGATACGCAGTATTTT.

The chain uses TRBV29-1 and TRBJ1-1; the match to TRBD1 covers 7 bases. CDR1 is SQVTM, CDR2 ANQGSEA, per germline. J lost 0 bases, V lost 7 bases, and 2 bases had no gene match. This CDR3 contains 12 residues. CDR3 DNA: TGCAGCGCGGGACAGATGAACACTGAAGCTTTCTTT. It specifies CSAGQMNTEAFF.

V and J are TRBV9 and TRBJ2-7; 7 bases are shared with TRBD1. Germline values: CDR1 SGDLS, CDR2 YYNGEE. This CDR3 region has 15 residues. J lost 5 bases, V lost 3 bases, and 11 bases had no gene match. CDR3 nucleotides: TGTGCCAGCAGCGGCCCCGACAGGGCGAGCAACGAGCAGTACTTC. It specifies CASSGPDRASNEQYF.

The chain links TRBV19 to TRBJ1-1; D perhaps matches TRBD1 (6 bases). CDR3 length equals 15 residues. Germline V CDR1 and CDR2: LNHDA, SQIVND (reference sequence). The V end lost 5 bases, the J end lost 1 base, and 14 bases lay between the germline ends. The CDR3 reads CASSEQGRRNTEAFF. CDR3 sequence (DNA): TGTGCCAGTAGTGAACAGGGTAGGAGGAACACTGAAGCTTTCTTT.

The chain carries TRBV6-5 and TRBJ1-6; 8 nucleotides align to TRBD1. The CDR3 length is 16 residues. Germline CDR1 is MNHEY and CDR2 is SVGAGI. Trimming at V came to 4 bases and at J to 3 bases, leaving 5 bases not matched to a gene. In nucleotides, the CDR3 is TGTGCCAGCAGTTTCCGACAGGGGTACTATAATTCACCCCTCCACTTT. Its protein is CASSFRQGYYNSPLHF.

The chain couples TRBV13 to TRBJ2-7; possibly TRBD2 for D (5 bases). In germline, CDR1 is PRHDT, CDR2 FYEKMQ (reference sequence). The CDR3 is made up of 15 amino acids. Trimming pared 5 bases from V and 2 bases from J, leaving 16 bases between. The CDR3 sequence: CASSPGPDSTYEQYF. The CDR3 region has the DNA TGTGCCAGCAGCCCAGGCCCGGACTCTACCTACGAGCAGTACTTC. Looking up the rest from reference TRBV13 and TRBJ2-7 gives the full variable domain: AAGVIQSPRHLIKEKRETATLKCYPIPRHDTVYWYQQGPGQDPQFLISFYEKMQSDKGSIPDRFSAQQFSDYHSELNMSSLELGDSALYFCASSPGPDSTYEQYFGPGTRLTVT.

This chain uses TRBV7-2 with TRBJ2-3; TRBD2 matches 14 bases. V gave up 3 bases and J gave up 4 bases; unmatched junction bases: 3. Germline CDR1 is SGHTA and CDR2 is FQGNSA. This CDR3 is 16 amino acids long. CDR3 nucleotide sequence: TGTGCCAGCAGCTTGGGACTAGCGGGAGTTGCAGATACGCAGTATTTT. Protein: CASSLGLAGVADTQYF.

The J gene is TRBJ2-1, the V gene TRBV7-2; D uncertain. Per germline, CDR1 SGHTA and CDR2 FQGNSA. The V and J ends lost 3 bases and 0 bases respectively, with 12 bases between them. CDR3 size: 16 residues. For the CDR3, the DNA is TGTGCCAGCAGCTTCGAGCCGCAAAGCTCCTACAATGAGCAGTTCTTC. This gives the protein CASSFEPQSSYNEQFF.

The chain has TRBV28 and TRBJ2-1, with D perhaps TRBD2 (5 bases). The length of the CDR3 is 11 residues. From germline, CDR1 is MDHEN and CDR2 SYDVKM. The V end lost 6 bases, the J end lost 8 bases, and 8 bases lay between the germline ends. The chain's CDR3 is CASSERDEQFF. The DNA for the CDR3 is TGTGCCAGCAGCGAGAGGGATGAGCAGTTCTTC.

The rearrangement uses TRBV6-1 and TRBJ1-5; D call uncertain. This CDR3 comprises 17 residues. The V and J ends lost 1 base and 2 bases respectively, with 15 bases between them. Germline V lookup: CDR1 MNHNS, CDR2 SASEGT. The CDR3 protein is CASSEDGGLWGNQPQHF. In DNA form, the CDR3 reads TGTGCCAGCAGTGAAGATGGAGGGCTTTGGGGCAATCAGCCCCAGCATTTT.

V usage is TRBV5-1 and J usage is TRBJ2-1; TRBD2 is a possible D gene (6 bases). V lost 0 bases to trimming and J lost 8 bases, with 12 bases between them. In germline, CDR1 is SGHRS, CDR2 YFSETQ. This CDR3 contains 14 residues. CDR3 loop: CASSLAAGMDEQFF. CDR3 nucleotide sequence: TGCGCCAGCAGCTTGGCAGCGGGTATGGATGAGCAGTTCTTC.

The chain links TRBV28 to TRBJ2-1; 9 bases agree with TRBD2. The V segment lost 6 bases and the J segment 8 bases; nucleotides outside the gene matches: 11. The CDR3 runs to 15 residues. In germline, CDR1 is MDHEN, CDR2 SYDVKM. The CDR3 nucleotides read TGTGCCAGCAGCTCTCCGGGACTAGCTTGGTATGAGCAGTTCTTC. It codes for CASSSPGLAWYEQFF.

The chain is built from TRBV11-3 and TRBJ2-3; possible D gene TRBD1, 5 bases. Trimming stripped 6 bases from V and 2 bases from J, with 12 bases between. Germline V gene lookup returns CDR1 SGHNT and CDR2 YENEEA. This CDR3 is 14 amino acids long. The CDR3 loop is CASRPRVTTDTQYF. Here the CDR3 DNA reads TGTGCCAGCAGGCCCAGGGTGACCACAGATACGCAGTATTTT.

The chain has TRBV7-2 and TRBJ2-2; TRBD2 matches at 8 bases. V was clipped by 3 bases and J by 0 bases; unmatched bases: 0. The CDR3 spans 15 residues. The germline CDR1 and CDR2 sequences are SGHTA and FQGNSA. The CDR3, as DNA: TGTGCCAGCAGCTTTAGCGGGGCGAACACCGGGGAGCTGTTTTTT. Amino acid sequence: CASSFSGANTGELFF.

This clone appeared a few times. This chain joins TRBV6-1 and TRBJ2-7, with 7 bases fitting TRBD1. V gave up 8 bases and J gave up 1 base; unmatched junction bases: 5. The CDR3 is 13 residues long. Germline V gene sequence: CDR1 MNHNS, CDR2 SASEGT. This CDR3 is CASDRDSSYEQYF. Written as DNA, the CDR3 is TGTGCCAGCGACCGGGACAGTTCCTACGAGCAGTACTTC.

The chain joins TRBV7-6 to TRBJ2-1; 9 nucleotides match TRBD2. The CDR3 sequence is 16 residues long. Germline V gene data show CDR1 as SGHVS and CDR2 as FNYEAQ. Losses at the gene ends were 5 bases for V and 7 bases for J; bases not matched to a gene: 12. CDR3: CASSDRAGGIFNEQFF. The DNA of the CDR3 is TGTGCCAGCAGCGACCGGGCGGGAGGGATTTTTAATGAGCAGTTCTTC.